Listed here are 6 T cell receptor beta chains from one sample, sequenced in a study of cytomegalovirus exposure and HLA in healthy donors. Primers included in the PCR were 60 Vbeta and 13 Jbeta primers. The data were produced by immunoSEQ multiplex PCR, yet TCRdb's version contains in-frame clones alone and is incomplete. The sample comprises 80,000 to 95,000 clones, about 67% of which are singletons, and more than 15% rests with the top ten. The sample was PBMCs. These receptors were obtained from a woman younger than 30 in good health and CMV-seropositive.

This clone was counted only a few times. The chain employs TRBV12-5 and TRBJ2-7; the D gene is possibly TRBD1 (5 bases). Germline CDR1 is LGHNT and CDR2 is FRNRAP. This CDR3 is built from 12 residues. Deletions cut 6 bases from V and 4 bases from J, with 10 bases between. CDR3 nucleotide sequence: TGTGCTAGTGGCACGACAGTTTACGAGCAGTACTTC. Amino acid sequence: CASGTTVYEQYF.

The V gene is TRBV27, the J gene TRBJ2-5; tentative D call: TRBD2 (6 bases). Judging by the DNA end, TRBJ2-7 fits better; the J call may be wrong. Germline V gene sequence: CDR1 MNHEY, CDR2 SMNVEV (reference sequence). The CDR3 consists of 13 residues. The CDR3 DNA is TGTGCCAGCAGTTTCTTCTCGGGGGACGAGCAGTACTTC. The encoded protein is CASSFFSGDEQYF.

The chain joins TRBV7-3 to TRBJ1-1; 8 bases line up with TRBD1. Germline assignment: CDR1 SGHTA and CDR2 FQGTGA. The CDR3 is 14 amino acids. J lost 6 bases, V lost 3 bases, and 6 bases had no gene match. This CDR3 reads CASSFGQGSAEAFF. CDR3 bases: TGTGCCAGCAGCTTCGGACAGGGCAGCGCTGAAGCTTTCTTT. Supplemented by reference TRBV7-3 and TRBJ1-1, the full variable domain reads GAGVSQTPSNKVTEKGKYVELRCDPISGHTALYWYRQSLGQGPEFLIYFQGTGAADDSGLPNDRFFAVRPEGSVSTLKIQRTERGDSAVYLCASSFGQGSAEAFFGQGTRLTVV.

A few counts support this clone. The chain uses TRBV5-1 and TRBJ1-4; the D gene is possibly TRBD1 (6 bases). Per the germline V gene, CDR1 is SGHRS and CDR2 is YFSETQ. CDR3 size: 12 residues. Trimming cost V 4 bases and J 17 bases, with 18 bases left between them. CDR3 amino acids: CASSPEGGGSFF. The CDR3 DNA reads TGCGCCAGCAGCCCAGAGGGAGGGGGATCTTTTTTT.

The V call is TRBV5-1, the J call TRBJ2-7, with 9 positions matching TRBD2. The ends lost 3 bases at V and 5 bases at J; junction bases unmatched: 3. The CDR3 runs to 13 residues. Germline V CDR1 and CDR2: SGHRS, YFSETQ. In DNA form, the CDR3 reads TGCGCCAGCAGCTCGACTAGCGGCCACGAGCAGTACTTC. It codes for CASSSTSGHEQYF.

The rearrangement links TRBV6-5 to TRBJ1-2; 8 bases fit TRBD1. The CDR3 totals 13 residues. Trimming cost V 5 bases and J 9 bases; bases outside gene matches: 8. Germline CDR1 reads MNHEY; CDR2 reads SVGAGI. CDR3: CASSLQGAMSYTF. The CDR3 DNA follows: TGTGCCAGCAGTCTTCAGGGGGCAATGAGCTACACCTTC.